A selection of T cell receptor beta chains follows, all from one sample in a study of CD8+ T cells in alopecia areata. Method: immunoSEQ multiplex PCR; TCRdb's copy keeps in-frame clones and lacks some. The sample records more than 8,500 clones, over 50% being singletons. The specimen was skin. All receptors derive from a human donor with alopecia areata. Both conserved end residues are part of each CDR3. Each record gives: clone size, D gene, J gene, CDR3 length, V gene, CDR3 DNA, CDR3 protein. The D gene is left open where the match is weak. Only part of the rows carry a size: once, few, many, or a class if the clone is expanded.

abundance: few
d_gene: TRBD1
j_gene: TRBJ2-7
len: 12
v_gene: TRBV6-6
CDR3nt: TGTGCCAGCAGTGGGACAGCCTACGAGCAGTACTTC
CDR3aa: CASSGTAYEQYF

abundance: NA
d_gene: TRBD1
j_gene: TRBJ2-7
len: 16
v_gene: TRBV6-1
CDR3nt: TGTGCCAGCAGCGAACCGAGAGGACAGGGAGAGGGCGAGCAGTACTTC
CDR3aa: CASSEPRGQGEGEQYF

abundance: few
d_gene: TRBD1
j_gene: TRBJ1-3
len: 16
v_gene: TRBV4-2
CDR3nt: TGTGCCAGCAGCCAGGGACAGGGGGCGAATGGAAACACCATATATTTT
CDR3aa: CASSQGQGANGNTIYF

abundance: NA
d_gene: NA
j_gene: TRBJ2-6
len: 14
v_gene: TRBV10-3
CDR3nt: TGTGCCATCTCTGACCCGTCTGGGGCCAACGTCCTGACTTTC
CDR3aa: CAISDPSGANVLTF

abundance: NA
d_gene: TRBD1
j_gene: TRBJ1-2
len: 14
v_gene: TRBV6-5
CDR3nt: TGTGCCAGCACCGGACAGGGGGGCAACTATGGCTACACCTTC
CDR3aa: CASTGQGGNYGYTF

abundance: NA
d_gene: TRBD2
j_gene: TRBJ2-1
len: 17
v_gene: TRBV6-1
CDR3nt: TGTGCCAGCAGTGAAAGGCACGGGCGGGGGGCGATGGATGAGCAGTTCTTC
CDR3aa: CASSERHGRGAMDEQFF

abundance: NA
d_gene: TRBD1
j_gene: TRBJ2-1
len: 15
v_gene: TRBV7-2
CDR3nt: TGTGCCAGCAGCTGGGGGGACAGGGAATACAATGAGCAGTTCTTC
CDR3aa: CASSWGDREYNEQFF

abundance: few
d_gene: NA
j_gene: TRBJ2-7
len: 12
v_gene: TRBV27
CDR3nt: TGTGCCAGTTCAAATACAGGTTCCGAGCAGTACTTC
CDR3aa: CASSNTGSEQYF

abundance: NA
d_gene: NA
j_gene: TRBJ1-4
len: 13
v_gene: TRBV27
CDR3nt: TGTGCCAGCAGTGACAGGATGGATGAAAAACTGTTTTTT
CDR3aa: CASSDRMDEKLFF

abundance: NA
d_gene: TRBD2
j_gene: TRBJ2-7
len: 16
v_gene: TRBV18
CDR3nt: TGTGCCAGCTCACCCAGGACTAGCCGAAACTCCTACGAGCAGTACTTC
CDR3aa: CASSPRTSRNSYEQYF

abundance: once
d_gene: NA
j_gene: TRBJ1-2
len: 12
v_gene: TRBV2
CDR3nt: TGTGCCAGCAGTGATTGGGGATCTGGCTACACCTTC
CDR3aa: CASSDWGSGYTF

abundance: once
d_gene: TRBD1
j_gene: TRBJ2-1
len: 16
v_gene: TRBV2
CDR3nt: TGTGCCAGCAGTCCCCAGGGGGCTCGGACCTACAATGAGCAGTTCTTC
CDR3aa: CASSPQGARTYNEQFF

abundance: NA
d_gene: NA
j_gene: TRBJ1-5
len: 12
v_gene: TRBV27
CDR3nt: TGTGCCAGCAGCCCCAAAAACACCAAATTGTTTTTT
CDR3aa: CASSPKNTKLFF

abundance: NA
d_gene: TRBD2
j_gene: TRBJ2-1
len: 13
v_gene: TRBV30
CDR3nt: TGTGCCTGGACCGGTGCGGGAGGCGGTGAGCAGTTCTTC
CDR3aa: CAWTGAGGGEQFF

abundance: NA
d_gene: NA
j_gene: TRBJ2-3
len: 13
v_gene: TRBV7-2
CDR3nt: TGTGCCAGCAGCTTAGCTAATCGGGATACGCAGTATTTT
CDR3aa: CASSLANRDTQYF

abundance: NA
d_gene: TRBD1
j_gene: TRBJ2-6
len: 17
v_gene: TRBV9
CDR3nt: TGTGCCAGCAGCGTCAGCGCAGGGGGTTCTGGGGCCAACGTCCTGACTTTC
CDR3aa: CASSVSAGGSGANVLTF

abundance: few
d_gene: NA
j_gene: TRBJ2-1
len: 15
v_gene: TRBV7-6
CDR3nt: TGTGCCAGCAGCTTAGGTCCGAGCTCCTACAATGAGCAGTTCTTC
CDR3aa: CASSLGPSSYNEQFF

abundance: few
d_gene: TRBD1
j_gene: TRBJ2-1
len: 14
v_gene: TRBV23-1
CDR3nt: TGCGCCAGCTCAGGGGGAAGCTCCTACAATGAGCAGTTCTTC
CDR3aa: CASSGGSSYNEQFF

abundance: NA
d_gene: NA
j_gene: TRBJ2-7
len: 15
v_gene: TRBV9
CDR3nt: TGTGCCAGCAGCGAATCGACTGGGGCCTCCTACGAGCAGTACTTC
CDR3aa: CASSESTGASYEQYF

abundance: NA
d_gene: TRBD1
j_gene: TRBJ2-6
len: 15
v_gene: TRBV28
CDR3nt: TGTGCCAGCAGGAAGGGGGCAGCTGGGGCCAACGTCCTGACTTTC
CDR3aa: CASRKGAAGANVLTF

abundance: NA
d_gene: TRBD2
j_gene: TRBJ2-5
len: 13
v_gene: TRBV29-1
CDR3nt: TGCAGTGGAAGGCGGGAGGGCCGAGGGACCCAGTACTTC
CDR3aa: CSGRREGRGTQYF

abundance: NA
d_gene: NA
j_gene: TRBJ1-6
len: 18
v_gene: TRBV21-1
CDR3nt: TGTGCCAGCAGAGGTAAGTTAGCTACAATACATCATAATTCACCCCTCCACTTT
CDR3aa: CASRGKLATIHHNSPLHF

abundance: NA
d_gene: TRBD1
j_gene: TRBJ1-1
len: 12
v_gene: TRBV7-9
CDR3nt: TGTGCCAGCAGCTTATACAGGGGTGAGGCTTTCTTT
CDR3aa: CASSLYRGEAFF

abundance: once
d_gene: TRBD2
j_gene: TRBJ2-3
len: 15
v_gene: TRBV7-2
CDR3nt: TGTGCCAGCAGACCACTGAGCGGGGGCCCGCGTACGCAGTATTTT
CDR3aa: CASRPLSGGPRTQYF

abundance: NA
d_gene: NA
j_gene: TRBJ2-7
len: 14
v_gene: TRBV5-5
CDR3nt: TGTGCCAGCAGCTTCCTCACCGCCGCCTACGAGCAGTACTTC
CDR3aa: CASSFLTAAYEQYF

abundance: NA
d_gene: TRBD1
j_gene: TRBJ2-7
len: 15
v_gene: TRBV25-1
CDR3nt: TGTGCCAGCTCAACCCGACAGGGAAAAACCTACGAGCAGTACTTC
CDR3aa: CASSTRQGKTYEQYF

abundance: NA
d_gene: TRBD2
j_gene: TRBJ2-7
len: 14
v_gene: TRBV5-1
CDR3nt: TGCGCCAGCAAGCGACGGGAGGGCCCTTACGAGCAGTACTTC
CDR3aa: CASKRREGPYEQYF

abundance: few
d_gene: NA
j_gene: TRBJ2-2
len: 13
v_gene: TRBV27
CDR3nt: TGTGCCAGCAGTTGGTCGAACACCGGGGAGCTGTTTTTT
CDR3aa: CASSWSNTGELFF

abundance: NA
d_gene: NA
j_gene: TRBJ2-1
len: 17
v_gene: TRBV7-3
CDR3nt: TGTGCCAGCAGCTCCCCCAACGGCTGGAAATTGGGGGATGAGCAGTTCTTC
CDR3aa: CASSSPNGWKLGDEQFF

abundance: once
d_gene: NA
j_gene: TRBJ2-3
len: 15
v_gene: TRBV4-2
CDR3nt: TGTGCCAGCAGCCATGACCTAAAAAGGGCGGATACGCAGTATTTT
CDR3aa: CASSHDLKRADTQYF

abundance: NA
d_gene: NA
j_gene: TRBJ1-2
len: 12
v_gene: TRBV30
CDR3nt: TGTGCCCGGGACCGCAGAGACTATGGCTACACCTTC
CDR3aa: CARDRRDYGYTF

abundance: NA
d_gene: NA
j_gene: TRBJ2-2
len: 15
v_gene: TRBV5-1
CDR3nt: TGCGCCAGCAGCTTGATAGGGGAGAACACCGGGGAGCTGTTTTTT
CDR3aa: CASSLIGENTGELFF

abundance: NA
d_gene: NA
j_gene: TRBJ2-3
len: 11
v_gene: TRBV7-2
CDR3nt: TGTGCCAGCAGCTCCCGATGGGGGCCGTATTTT
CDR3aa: CASSSRWGPYF

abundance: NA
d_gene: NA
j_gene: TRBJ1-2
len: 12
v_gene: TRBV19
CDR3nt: TGTGCCAGTAGTCTACGACAAGGCGGCTACACCTTC
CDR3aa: CASSLRQGGYTF

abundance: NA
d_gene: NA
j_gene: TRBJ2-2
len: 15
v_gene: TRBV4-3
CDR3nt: TGCGCCAGCAGCCAAGATATAGGGGACGCCGGGGAGCTGTTTTTT
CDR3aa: CASSQDIGDAGELFF

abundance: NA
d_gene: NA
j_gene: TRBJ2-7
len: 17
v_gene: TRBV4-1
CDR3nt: TGCGCCAGCAGCCAAGATCAGGTGTCAGGACGGTCCTACGAGCAGTACTTC
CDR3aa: CASSQDQVSGRSYEQYF

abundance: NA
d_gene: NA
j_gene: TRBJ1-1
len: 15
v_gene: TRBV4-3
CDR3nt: TGCGCCAGCAGCAGTTGGGGGGGGATGAACACTGAAGCTTTCTTT
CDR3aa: CASSSWGGMNTEAFF

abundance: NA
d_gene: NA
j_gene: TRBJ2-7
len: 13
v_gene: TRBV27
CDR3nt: TGTGCCAGCAGTTTATCATCAGGCTACGAGCAGTACTTC
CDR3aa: CASSLSSGYEQYF

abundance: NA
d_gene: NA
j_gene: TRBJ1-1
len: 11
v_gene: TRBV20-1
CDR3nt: TGCAGTGCTAGGTCTCAATCTGAAGCTTTCTTT
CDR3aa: CSARSQSEAFF

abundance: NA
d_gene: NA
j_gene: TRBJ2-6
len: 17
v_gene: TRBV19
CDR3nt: TGTGCCAGTAGTCTCTTGGGGAGGCGGCCTGGGGCCAACGTCCTGACTTTC
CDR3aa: CASSLLGRRPGANVLTF

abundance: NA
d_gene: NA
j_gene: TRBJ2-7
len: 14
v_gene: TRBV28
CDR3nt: TGTGCCAGCAGAGAGAACGGGAGACCCTACGAGCAGTACTTC
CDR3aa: CASRENGRPYEQYF

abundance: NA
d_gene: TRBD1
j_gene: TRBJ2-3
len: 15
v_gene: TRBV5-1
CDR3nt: TGCGCCAGCAGCTCGGACAGGGGGGGAGGAGATACGCAGTATTTT
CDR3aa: CASSSDRGGGDTQYF

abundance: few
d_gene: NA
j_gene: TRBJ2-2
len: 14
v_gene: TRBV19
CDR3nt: TGTGCCAGTAGTCCGTGGAGCGGCCCTGGGGAGCTGTTTTTT
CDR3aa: CASSPWSGPGELFF

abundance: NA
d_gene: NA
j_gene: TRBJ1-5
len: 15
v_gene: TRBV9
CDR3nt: TGTGCCAGCAGCGTAGGAGGGGGGGGCAATCAGCCCCAGCATTTT
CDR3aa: CASSVGGGGNQPQHF

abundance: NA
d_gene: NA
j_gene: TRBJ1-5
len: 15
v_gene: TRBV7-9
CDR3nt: TGTGCCAGCAGCTTAGAATCGGGTAGCAATCAGCCCCAGCATTTT
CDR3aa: CASSLESGSNQPQHF